A selection of T cell receptor beta chains follows, all from one sample in a study of OX40 agonist ivuxolimab in advanced cancers. Repertoires were generated with immunoSEQ multiplex PCR, while TCRdb's copy carries only in-frame clones and drops some. The sample contains about 25,000 clones, about 86% of which appear only once. Sequencing used CD4+ or CD8+ T cells sorted from blood, obtained in a trial of the OX40 agonist ivuxolimab. These receptors were obtained from an adult with an advanced solid tumor such as melanoma, head and neck, liver or kidney cancer. CDR3s include the opening cysteine and the closing phenylalanine or tryptophan. Fields, in order: D gene, V gene, clone size, J gene, CDR3 DNA, CDR3 protein. D genes are given only for firm matches. Size is omitted from some rows. Given values are once, few, many or a class for expanded clones.

TRBD1	TRBV27	NA	TRBJ1-2	TGTGCCAGCAGTTTAACAGGGGCTGGCTATGGCTACACCTTC	CASSLTGAGYGYTF
NA	TRBV30	once	TRBJ1-2	TGTGCCTGGAGCGACGGGAACTATGGCTACACCTTC	CAWSDGNYGYTF
NA	TRBV5-6	once	TRBJ2-7	TGTGCCAGCAGCCCTGAGGGGGATGCCTACGAGCAGTACTTC	CASSPEGDAYEQYF
NA	TRBV13	NA	TRBJ2-3	TGTGCCAGCAGCCTCGGTGGTGGCGGTGAAGATACGCAGTATTTT	CASSLGGGGEDTQYF
NA	TRBV7-9	NA	TRBJ2-3	TGTGCCAGCAGCTTAGGGAAAGGCTACAGGGATCCAGATACGCAGTATTTT	CASSLGKGYRDPDTQYF
NA	TRBV6-1	NA	TRBJ1-1	TGTGCCAGCAGTGAAGCGCTTCAGCTTGAAGCTTTCTTT	CASSEALQLEAFF
NA	TRBV9	NA	TRBJ2-5	TGTGCCAGCAGCGTAGCTACGGGCAGCCAAGAGACCCAGTACTTC	CASSVATGSQETQYF
TRBD2	TRBV4-2	once	TRBJ2-3	TGTGCCAGCAGCCAAGGCGGACTAGGAGTAGATACGCAGTATTTT	CASSQGGLGVDTQYF
NA	TRBV27	NA	TRBJ2-7	TGTGCCAGCAGTTTAGCGGGGCGCTACGAGCAGTACTTC	CASSLAGRYEQYF
TRBD2	TRBV4-1	NA	TRBJ2-5	TGCGCCAGTGGAAGCCGCGGGAGACCCCAAGAGACCCAGTACTTC	CASGSRGRPQETQYF
NA	TRBV6-1	NA	TRBJ2-7	TGTGCCAGCAGTGACGGGACGGTAACCTACGAGCAGTACTTC	CASSDGTVTYEQYF
TRBD2	TRBV5-1	NA	TRBJ2-7	TGCGCCAGCAGCTTGGGGAGCGGGATGAACTACGAGCAGTACTTC	CASSLGSGMNYEQYF
NA	TRBV7-8	NA	TRBJ2-3	TGTGCCAGCAGCCCCATAGGGGATACGCAGTATTTT	CASSPIGDTQYF
NA	TRBV15	NA	TRBJ1-5	TGTGCCACCAGCCCAAGCCCAAGCCCCCCAGGGGTAGGACAGCCCCAGCATTTT	CATSPSPSPPGVGQPQHF
TRBD1	TRBV6-5	NA	TRBJ1-2	TGTGCCAGCAGCCTGGGACAGGGTGATGGCTACACCTTC	CASSLGQGDGYTF
NA	TRBV7-6	NA	TRBJ1-5	TGTGCCAGCAGCTTAGCGAGGAGGGAAGCCAATCAGCCCCAGCATTTT	CASSLARREANQPQHF
NA	TRBV6-5	NA	TRBJ1-1	TGTGCCAGCAGTGGGGCTGAAGCTTTCTTT	CASSGAEAFF
NA	TRBV7-8	NA	TRBJ2-7	TGTGCCAGCAGTCCTGGGGTCGGCGGCGAGCAGTACTTC	CASSPGVGGEQYF
NA	TRBV19	NA	TRBJ2-7	TGTGCCAGTAGCAGACAGGGACTCTACGAGCAGTACTTC	CASSRQGLYEQYF
NA	TRBV29-1	NA	TRBJ2-5	TGCAGCGTTGAAGCGGAGACCCAGTACTTC	CSVEAETQYF
TRBD2	TRBV11-2	NA	TRBJ2-1	TGTGCCAGCAGCTTAATCGTGACTAGCTCGGCCAATGAGCAGTTCTTC	CASSLIVTSSANEQFF
NA	TRBV2	NA	TRBJ1-2	TGTGCCAGCAAAGGATCGGTCTATGGCTACACCTTC	CASKGSVYGYTF
NA	TRBV7-9	NA	TRBJ2-7	TGTGCCAGCAGCTCGCCGACAGGAGCCTACGAGCAGTACTTC	CASSSPTGAYEQYF
TRBD2	TRBV11-2	NA	TRBJ2-3	TGTGCCAGCAGCTTAGAGGTCGGACTAGCCGGCACAGATACGCAGTATTTT	CASSLEVGLAGTDTQYF
NA	TRBV27	NA	TRBJ1-1	TGTGCCAGCGTTTCTGTTGGAAACACTGAAGCTTTCTTT	CASVSVGNTEAFF
NA	TRBV7-4	NA	TRBJ1-2	TGTGCCAGCAGCGCGGAGAAATACGGCTACACCTTC	CASSAEKYGYTF
NA	TRBV4-1	NA	TRBJ1-4	TGCGCCAGCAGCCATTGGCAGGGCTCCGGAAAACTGTTTTTT	CASSHWQGSGKLFF
TRBD2	TRBV4-2	NA	TRBJ2-3	TGTGCCAGCAGCCAAGGGGGACTAGCGAAGGATACGCAGTATTTT	CASSQGGLAKDTQYF
TRBD2	TRBV2	NA	TRBJ2-2	TGTGCCAGCAGTGAATTGAGCGGGAGTAGCCCCGGGGAGCTGTTTTTT	CASSELSGSSPGELFF
NA	TRBV21-1	NA	TRBJ2-1	TGTGCCAGCAGCACGGGGGTCCCCTACAATGAGCAGTTCTTC	CASSTGVPYNEQFF
NA	TRBV7-3	NA	TRBJ2-6	TGTGCCAGCAGCGAGTTCATACGCTTACAAAGTCGGGCCAACGTCCTGACTTTC	CASSEFIRLQSRANVLTF
TRBD1	TRBV18	NA	TRBJ2-5	TGTGCCAGCTCACCACGGAAGACAGGGGTTGAGACCCAGTACTTC	CASSPRKTGVETQYF
NA	TRBV30	NA	TRBJ1-5	TGTGCCTTCACGACTAATAGCAATCAGCCCCAGCATTTT	CAFTTNSNQPQHF
NA	TRBV7-7	NA	TRBJ2-1	TGTGCTAGCAGCTTAGATGGGGGGGCCAATGAGCAGTTCTTC	CASSLDGGANEQFF
NA	TRBV27	NA	TRBJ2-1	TGTGCCAGCTCAATAGCGTCCTCCTACAATGAGCAGTTCTTC	CASSIASSYNEQFF
NA	TRBV9	NA	TRBJ2-1	TGTGCCAGCAGCGATTCCCGACAGTTCTTC	CASSDSRQFF
NA	TRBV6-5	NA	TRBJ1-2	TGTGCCAGCAGCGAGCCGGGACACTTGAGCTACACCTTC	CASSEPGHLSYTF
TRBD1	TRBV4-3	NA	TRBJ1-2	TGCGCCAGCAGCCAAGAGACAGGGGATTTCTATGGCTACACCTTC	CASSQETGDFYGYTF
TRBD2	TRBV5-8	NA	TRBJ2-5	TGTGCCAGCAGCTTGGGCCTAGCGGGGGGGTTTCAAGAGACCCAGTACTTC	CASSLGLAGGFQETQYF
NA	TRBV19	NA	TRBJ1-1	TGTGCCAGTAGTCCACAGGGCCGGGGCACTGAAGCTTTCTTT	CASSPQGRGTEAFF
NA	TRBV20-1	NA	TRBJ2-1	TGCAGTGTCCCCTACAATGAGCAGTTCTTC	CSVPYNEQFF
NA	TRBV6-6	NA	TRBJ2-7	TGTGCCAGCAGGGTAAGAGTAGACGAGCAGTACTTC	CASRVRVDEQYF
TRBD2	TRBV7-9	NA	TRBJ2-1	TGTGCCAGCAGCTTAGGTCCGCGGGGGGGCGAATCTGAGCAGTTCTTC	CASSLGPRGGESEQFF
NA	TRBV13	NA	TRBJ1-1	TGTGCCAGCAGCTTAGAAGGGGGTACTGAAGCTTTCTTT	CASSLEGGTEAFF
NA	TRBV9	NA	TRBJ1-1	TGTGCCAGCAGCGTAGACCGGGGCGCGGGTACTGAAGCTTTCTTT	CASSVDRGAGTEAFF
NA	TRBV2	NA	TRBJ2-7	TGTGCCAGCAGTGAACGTGCTAGTAACGAGCAGTACTTC	CASSERASNEQYF
NA	TRBV7-9	few	TRBJ1-1	TGTGCCAGCAGCTTACGAGGGAATGAAGCTTTCTTT	CASSLRGNEAFF
TRBD2	TRBV4-1	NA	TRBJ2-3	TGCGCCAGCAGCCAAGAGCCCCTTAGCGGGAGGGCAGATACGCAGTATTTT	CASSQEPLSGRADTQYF
NA	TRBV7-6	once	TRBJ1-4	TGTGCCAGCAGCTTAGGGGCGGGTGGGGATGAAAAACTGTTTTTT	CASSLGAGGDEKLFF
TRBD2	TRBV7-9	NA	TRBJ2-1	TGTGCCAGCAGAGCGGGAGGGTTCGATGAGCAGTTCTTC	CASRAGGFDEQFF
NA	TRBV27	NA	TRBJ2-7	TGTGCCAGCAGTTACTCCGGTGTTGGATACGAGCAGTACTTC	CASSYSGVGYEQYF